Each of the 27 T cell receptor beta chains below was sequenced from the same sample in a study of PD-1 blockade in mismatch repair-deficient tumors. Repertoires were generated with immunoSEQ multiplex PCR, while TCRdb's copy carries only in-frame clones and drops some. The repertoire consists of under 150,000 clones, with about 90% occurring once and the leading ten covering approximately 10%. Sequencing used peripheral blood, obtained 72 weeks after starting pembrolizumab. All receptors come from an adult with mismatch repair-deficient cancer.

The chain uses TRBV9 and TRBJ1-4; D not resolved. This CDR3 spans 18 amino acids. V lost 4 bases to trimming and J lost 7 bases, with 26 bases between them. CDR1 is SGDLS, CDR2 YYNGEE, per germline. The chain's CDR3 is CASSSPPLNRSEGEKLFF. The CDR3 DNA reads TGTGCCAGCAGCTCCCCCCCCCTTAACCGTTCGGAGGGTGAAAAACTGTTTTTT. The entire variable domain, with the rest obtained from reference TRBV9 and TRBJ1-4, is as follows: DSGVTQTPKHLITATGQRVTLRCSPRSGDLSVYWYQQSLDQGLQFLIQYYNGEERAKGNILERFSAQQFPDLHSELNLSSLELGDSALYFCASSSPPLNRSEGEKLFFGSGTQLSVL.

The CDR3 reads CASSFGNYGYTF. CDR3 sequence (DNA): TGTGCCAGCAGCTTTGGGAACTATGGCTACACCTTC. This chain joins TRBV11-3 and TRBJ1-2; no firm D call. This CDR3 region has 12 residues. V was cut by 3 bases and J by 2 bases, with 4 bases left in between. Germline V lookup: CDR1 SGHNT, CDR2 YENEEA.

Turning to this clone: Other DNA sequences in the sample encode the same CDR3. The chain carries TRBV4-3 and TRBJ2-7; tentatively, D is TRBD2 (5 bases). Germline V CDR1 and CDR2: LGHNA, YSLEER. CDR3 size: 16 residues. The V gene lost 0 bases and the J gene lost 2 bases, with 14 bases spanning the gap. Here the CDR3 reads CASSQDLAGGPYEQYF. DNA of the CDR3: TGCGCCAGCAGCCAAGATCTGGCGGGTGGGCCCTACGAGCAGTACTTC.

V usage is TRBV4-2 and J usage is TRBJ2-1; D may be TRBD2 (6 bases). Germline V gene sequence: CDR1 LGHNA, CDR2 YNFKEQ. Trimming took 0 bases from V and 4 from J, leaving 16 bases between them. The CDR3 consists of 17 residues. As DNA, the CDR3 is TGTGCCAGCAGCCAAGATCCCTCTAGCGTACCTTACAATGAGCAGTTCTTC. It codes for CASSQDPSSVPYNEQFF.

This chain joins TRBV6-5 and TRBJ2-1; D remains ambiguous. Germline assignment: CDR1 MNHEY and CDR2 SVGAGI. The CDR3 extends over 14 amino acids. V dropped 2 bases and J dropped 0 bases, with 5 bases sitting between them. CDR3 sequence: CASSYSASYNEQFF. CDR3 DNA: TGTGCCAGCAGTTACAGCGCCTCCTACAATGAGCAGTTCTTC.

The sample holds a few counts of this clone. The chain uses TRBV30 and TRBJ2-6; 7 bases match TRBD1. V shed 1 base, J shed 0 bases, and the junction held 0 bases outside the gene matches. CDR3 length: 15 residues. Looked up from germline, CDR1 is GTSNPN and CDR2 is SVGIG (reference sequence). CDR3 DNA sequence: TGTGCCTGGAGTGAGGGGGCCTCTGGGGCCAACGTCCTGACTTTC. Protein product: CAWSEGASGANVLTF.

This clone was found once. The J gene is TRBJ1-5, the V gene TRBV28, with D unresolved. V dropped 6 bases and J dropped 5 bases, with 11 bases sitting between them. The CDR3 is 13 residues long. CDR1 and CDR2 (germline): MDHEN, SYDVKM. This CDR3 reads CASRVSLHQPQHF. The CDR3 nucleotides read TGTGCCAGCAGAGTTTCCCTTCATCAGCCCCAGCATTTT.

This clone was counted a few times. The V gene is TRBV5-1, the J gene TRBJ2-7, with TRBD1 as a possible D gene (6 bases). V was shortened by 4 bases and J by 2 bases, with 10 bases between the two germline ends. Germline CDR1 reads SGHRS; CDR2 reads YFSETQ. The CDR3 is made up of 13 amino acids. DNA for the CDR3: TGCGCCAGCAGCCCGGACAGCCCCTACGAGCAGTACTTC. Translated, it gives CASSPDSPYEQYF.

The chain recombines TRBV7-2 with TRBJ2-3, with 8 bases lining up with TRBD1. The germline gives CDR1 SGHTA, CDR2 FQGNSA. This CDR3 region has 16 residues. The V segment lost 4 bases and the J segment 11 bases; nucleotides outside the gene matches: 17. CDR3 protein: CASSYRQGTLRPGQYF. CDR3 nucleotides: TGTGCCAGCAGCTACCGACAGGGGACACTCAGGCCGGGGCAGTATTTT.

The J gene is TRBJ2-1, the V gene TRBV10-3; TRBD1 aligns across 8 bases. V lost 7 bases, J lost 6 bases, and 11 bases stayed unmatched. The CDR3 has 15 amino acids. Per the germline V gene, CDR1 is ENHRY and CDR2 is SYGVKD. The CDR3, as DNA: TGTGCCATCACCCCCGAGGACAGGGCAGGCAATGAGCAGTTCTTC. Residues: CAITPEDRAGNEQFF.

The chain carries TRBV6-5 and TRBJ2-3; D is possibly TRBD1 (5 bases). Looked up from germline, CDR1 is MNHEY and CDR2 is SVGAGI. V was trimmed by 2 bases and J by 14 bases, leaving 23 bases between them. This CDR3 has 15 amino acids. The CDR3 spells CASSYEPPTDRRLYF. The CDR3 nucleotides read TGTGCCAGCAGTTACGAGCCCCCGACAGATCGTAGGTTGTATTTT.

The chain has TRBV4-1 and TRBJ1-2, with a weak D call TRBD1 (6 bases). Germline V gene sequence: CDR1 MGHRA, CDR2 YSYEKL. The CDR3 has 13 residues. Trimming removed 3 bases at V and 8 bases at J, with 13 bases between. As DNA, the CDR3 is TGCGCCAGCAGCCATGTAAACAGGGAGGGCTACACCTTC. Its protein product is CASSHVNREGYTF.

This chain connects TRBV19 to TRBJ2-3; 9 bases fit TRBD2. Germline V gene sequence: CDR1 LNHDA, CDR2 SQIVND (reference sequence). Trimming removed 2 bases from V and 3 bases from J; junction bases left unmatched: 3. There are 15 residues in the CDR3. CDR3 DNA: TGTGCCAGTAGTATATTAGCGGGAGTGACAGATACGCAGTATTTT. Residues: CASSILAGVTDTQYF.

This rearrangement joins TRBV7-6 to TRBJ2-7, with TRBD1 matching 8 bases. This CDR3 region has 17 residues. Trimming cost V 5 bases and J 4 bases; bases outside gene matches: 16. Germline V gene sequence: CDR1 SGHVS, CDR2 FNYEAQ. This CDR3 reads CASSPRARAGGRYEQYF. Here the CDR3 DNA reads TGTGCCAGCAGCCCACGGGCCCGGGCAGGGGGCAGGTACGAGCAGTACTTC.

The chain combines TRBV27 with TRBJ1-1; possible D gene TRBD1, 5 bases. Germline V CDR1 and CDR2: MNHEY, SMNVEV (reference sequence). CDR3 length: 17 amino acids. V lost 4 bases and J lost 6, with 24 bases in between. The CDR3 DNA reads as TGTGCCAGCAGTTCACTGGGGATAGGGGATGGGGTCCCTGAAGCTTTCTTT. Its translation is CASSSLGIGDGVPEAFF.

The rearrangement links TRBV27 to TRBJ1-5; D ambiguous. This CDR3 comprises 14 residues. Germline V gene lookup returns CDR1 MNHEY and CDR2 SMNVEV (reference sequence). Trimming took off 0 bases at V and 4 bases at J, with 7 bases between the two ends. The CDR3 nucleotides read TGTGCCAGCAGTTTATCCTCCCTAAATCAGCCCCAGCATTTT. This encodes CASSLSSLNQPQHF.

The chain links TRBV28 to TRBJ2-7, with 8 nucleotides matching TRBD2. The length of the CDR3 is 18 residues. With V trimmed by 1 base and J by 1 base, 12 bases remained unmatched. Germline CDR1 is MDHEN and CDR2 is SYDVKM. CDR3 bases: TGTGCCAGCAGTTTATATCTCAGCGGGAGAGAACCTTCCTACGAGCAGTACTTC. Translated, it gives CASSLYLSGREPSYEQYF. The full variable domain, completed using reference TRBV28 and TRBJ2-7, is DVKVTQSSRYLVKRTGEKVFLECVQDMDHENMFWYRQDPGLGLRLIYFSYDVKMKEKGDIPEGYSVSREKKERFSLILESASTNQTSMYLCASSLYLSGREPSYEQYFGPGTRLTVT.

The chain recombines TRBV5-1 with TRBJ2-2, with a tentative D call TRBD1 (6 bases). Trimming shortened V by 0 bases and J by 1 base, and 10 bases separated the two germline ends. CDR1 is SGHRS, CDR2 YFSETQ, per germline. The CDR3 extends over 16 amino acids. Here the CDR3 reads CASSLVTGQNTGELFF. The CDR3 DNA reads as TGCGCCAGCAGCTTGGTAACGGGACAGAACACCGGGGAGCTGTTTTTT.

The rearrangement joins TRBV28 to TRBJ2-7; 9 positions agree with TRBD2. The V gene end was trimmed by 1 base and the J gene end by 5 bases; junction bases not matched to a gene: 12. Germline V gene lookup returns CDR1 MDHEN and CDR2 SYDVKM. This CDR3 is 17 amino acids long. In DNA form, the CDR3 reads TGTGCCAGCAGTTTATTTCCGACTAGCGGCTACCGCCACGAGCAGTACTTC. This encodes CASSLFPTSGYRHEQYF.

The CDR3 here is CASSIGGFGETQYF. The CDR3 DNA reads TGTGCCAGCAGCATCGGGGGGTTTGGAGAGACCCAGTACTTC. This chain joins TRBV6-5 and TRBJ2-5, with TRBD2 matching over 7 bases. CDR3 size: 14 residues. From germline, CDR1 is MNHEY and CDR2 SVGAGI. V lost 6 bases and J lost 4; bases outside the gene matches: 8.

CDR3 sequence: CATIVGQTGYEQYF. The CDR3 DNA is TGTGCCACCATAGTTGGACAGACTGGCTACGAGCAGTACTTC. V is TRBV2 and J is TRBJ2-7; maybe TRBD1 (6 bases). The V end lost 10 bases, the J end lost 3 bases, and 19 bases lay between the germline ends. The CDR3 extends over 14 amino acids. Germline CDR1 is SNHLY and CDR2 is FYNNEI.

V gene TRBV10-1 combines with J gene TRBJ1-3; TRBD1 aligns across 8 bases. With 5 bases clipped from V and 2 bases from J, the junction kept 5 bases outside the gene matches. Germline V lookup: CDR1 WNHNN, CDR2 SYGVQD (reference sequence). This CDR3 contains 15 residues. Written as DNA, the CDR3 is TGCGCCAGCAGTCGGACAGGGAAGACTGGAAACACCATATATTTT. Its protein is CASSRTGKTGNTIYF.

This rearrangement joins TRBV11-2 to TRBJ2-1, with D perhaps TRBD2 (5 bases). Germline V gives CDR1 SGHAT, CDR2 FQNNGV. The V end was cut by 0 bases, the J end by 6 bases, with 9 bases between. The CDR3 is made up of 14 amino acids. CDR3 in amino acids: CASSLDFSVNEQFF. The DNA for the CDR3 is TGTGCCAGCAGCTTAGATTTTAGCGTCAATGAGCAGTTCTTC.

V is TRBV19 and J is TRBJ1-1, with D possibly TRBD1 on 5 matching bases. The ends were cut back, 4 bases at V and 0 bases at J, with 9 bases in the middle. From germline, CDR1 is LNHDA and CDR2 SQIVND (reference sequence). The CDR3 length is 14 residues. DNA of the CDR3: TGTGCCAGTAGTAGGGGCAGTGTGAACACTGAAGCTTTCTTT. Its translation is CASSRGSVNTEAFF.

The J gene is TRBJ2-1, the V gene TRBV2, with D uncertain. Germline V gene data show CDR1 as SNHLY and CDR2 as FYNNEI. V was shortened by 6 bases and J by 0 bases, with 6 bases between the two germline ends. This CDR3 contains 13 residues. This CDR3 reads CASRPDSYNEQFF. CDR3 DNA sequence: TGTGCCAGCAGACCGGACTCCTACAATGAGCAGTTCTTC.

The CDR3 region has the DNA TGCGCCAGCAGCTTGAGACTAGCGGGAGGGTCCCCAGAGACCCAGTACTTC. It translates to CASSLRLAGGSPETQYF. The chain uses TRBV5-1 and TRBJ2-5; 14 nucleotides match TRBD2. The CDR3 has 17 amino acids. Germline-derived CDR1 and CDR2 are SGHRS and YFSETQ. V trimming: 1 base; J trimming: 4 bases; junction bases outside the gene matches: 6.

The chain uses TRBV27 and TRBJ1-2; 7 nucleotides align to TRBD1. The V gene end was trimmed by 0 bases and the J gene end by 4 bases; junction bases not matched to a gene: 8. The CDR3 loop spans 16 amino acids. Germline V gene lookup returns CDR1 MNHEY and CDR2 SMNVEV (reference sequence). DNA for the CDR3: TGTGCCAGCAGTTTATCCAGCGGGGACAGAACCTATGGCTACACCTTC. It specifies CASSLSSGDRTYGYTF.